Each of the 19 T cell receptor beta chains below was sequenced from the same sample in a study of blood T cell repertoires in COVID-19. Libraries were prepared by immunoSEQ multiplex PCR; TCRdb keeps only in-frame clonotypes and omits some of them. The sample carries 130,000 or so clones, 85% to 90% recorded once. The source material was peripheral blood. The receptors derive from a man in his 70s with active COVID-19.

The chain combines TRBV2 with TRBJ2-5; no definite D call. The CDR3 covers 12 residues. CDR1 and CDR2 (germline): SNHLY, FYNNEI. V lost 0 bases to trimming and J lost 7 bases, with 6 bases between them. CDR3 in DNA: TGTGCCAGCAGTGAAGCCCTCGGGACCCAGTACTTC. It specifies CASSEALGTQYF.

The V call is TRBV27, the J call TRBJ2-6; D may be TRBD2 (6 bases). The CDR3 totals 19 residues. CDR1 and CDR2 (germline): MNHEY, SMNVEV (reference sequence). V dropped 5 bases and J dropped 1 base, with 21 bases sitting between them. CDR3 sequence: CASSSSRDGRVSGANVLTF. The CDR3 DNA is TGTGCCAGCAGTAGCAGCCGGGACGGGAGAGTATCTGGGGCCAACGTCCTGACTTTC.

The V and J genes are TRBV7-8 and TRBJ2-7; 7 bases agree with TRBD1. The germline CDR1 and CDR2 sequences are SGHVS and FQNEAQ. V shed 2 bases and J 2 bases; nucleotides not matched to a gene: 3. The CDR3 contains 14 residues. CDR3 loop: CASSLRQGPYEQYF. CDR3 nucleotide sequence: TGTGCCAGCAGCTTAAGACAGGGACCCTACGAGCAGTACTTC.

The gene calls are TRBV6-5 and TRBJ2-7; D is possibly TRBD2 (6 bases). The CDR3 extends over 13 amino acids. Germline-derived CDR1 and CDR2 are MNHEY and SVGAGI. V was cut by 6 bases and J by 2 bases, with 11 bases left in between. CDR3 DNA: TGTGCCAGCAGATTGACTAGACCCTACGAGCAGTACTTC. It encodes CASRLTRPYEQYF.

This chain connects TRBV6-1 to TRBJ1-4; 10 bases align to TRBD1. Looked up from germline, CDR1 is MNHNS and CDR2 is SASEGT. CDR3 length equals 18 residues. Trimming removed 4 bases from V and 5 bases from J; junction bases left unmatched: 13. This chain's CDR3 is CASSAGQGNLPVNEKLFF. Written as DNA, the CDR3 is TGTGCCAGCAGTGCGGGACAGGGGAACCTTCCCGTAAATGAAAAACTGTTTTTT.

This sequence joins TRBV29-1 and TRBJ1-1; D remains ambiguous. V lost 6 bases and J 5 bases, leaving 19 bases between the germline ends. The CDR3 length is 14 residues. CDR1 is SQVTM and CDR2 is ANQGSEA in the germline V gene. The CDR3 loop is CSVTNPAPGTEAFF. The DNA for the CDR3 is TGCAGCGTGACTAACCCGGCACCGGGGACTGAAGCTTTCTTT.

The chain is built from TRBV11-3 and TRBJ2-1, with TRBD2 identical over 9 bases. V lost 5 bases to trimming and J lost 3 bases; unmatched junction nucleotides: 8. CDR3 length: 16 residues. From germline, CDR1 is SGHNT and CDR2 YENEEA. The CDR3 is CASSLGAGGIYNEQFF. CDR3 DNA: TGTGCCAGCAGCCTTGGGGCGGGAGGGATCTACAATGAGCAGTTCTTC.

The chain recombines TRBV3-1 (or the pseudogene TRBV3-2) with TRBJ2-1, with D perhaps TRBD2 (5 bases). This CDR3 is built from 16 residues. V lost 3 bases and J lost 0, with 12 bases in between. In germline, CDR1 is LGHDT, CDR2 YNNKEL (reference sequence). The CDR3 bases are TGTGCCAGCAGCCACCTACGGGGTCGCTCCTACAATGAGCAGTTCTTC. Its translation is CASSHLRGRSYNEQFF.

This rearrangement joins TRBV5-5 to TRBJ1-5; 9 bases are a match to TRBD1. There are 16 residues in the CDR3. Germline lookup yields CDR1 SGHKS and CDR2 YYEKEE (reference sequence). The junction had 12 bases not matched to a gene; V was cut back by 4 bases and J by 7 bases. The CDR3 nucleotides are TGTGCCAGCAGCCCGACCGGGACAGGGCTCGGGCAGCCCCAGCATTTT. The encoded protein is CASSPTGTGLGQPQHF.

The chain has TRBV6-6 and TRBJ2-3; 10 bases match TRBD1. Germline V CDR1 and CDR2: MNHNY, SVGAGI (reference sequence). The junction had 6 bases not matched to a gene; V was cut back by 6 bases and J by 3 bases. CDR3 length equals 15 residues. CDR3 loop: CASSRQGAETDTQYF. CDR3 in DNA: TGTGCCAGCAGCAGACAGGGGGCTGAGACAGATACGCAGTATTTT.

This clone showed up just once. The V gene is TRBV6-5, the J gene TRBJ2-1; D possibly corresponds to TRBD1 (5 bases). The CDR3 length is 13 residues. V was trimmed by 7 bases and J by 4 bases, leaving 11 bases between them. Germline CDR1 and CDR2: MNHEY and SVGAGI. CDR3 sequence reads: CASKLTGYNEQFF. CDR3 nucleotide sequence: TGTGCCAGCAAGCTAACAGGTTACAATGAGCAGTTCTTC.

The rearrangement joins TRBV9 to TRBJ2-1; 12 positions match TRBD2. V shed 2 bases, J shed 6 bases, and the junction held 3 bases outside the gene matches. The length of the CDR3 is 15 residues. Per germline, CDR1 SGDLS and CDR2 YYNGEE. The CDR3 nucleotides are TGTGCCAGCAGCGTCGAGGGACTAGCGGGCAATGAGCAGTTCTTC. This codes for CASSVEGLAGNEQFF.

The V and J genes are TRBV7-9 and TRBJ1-4; 9 bases agree with TRBD1. V dropped 4 bases and J dropped 8; count of bases not matched to a gene: 8. The CDR3 spans 15 residues. The germline V gene encodes CDR1 SEHNR and CDR2 FQNEAQ (reference sequence). CDR3 sequence: CASSSPADRGEKLFF. The DNA of the CDR3 is TGTGCCAGCAGCTCCCCAGCGGACAGGGGAGAAAAACTGTTTTTT.

The genes are TRBV2 and TRBJ2-1, with 10 nucleotides matching TRBD2. CDR3 length: 14 residues. The J segment lost 3 bases and the V segment lost 8 bases, leaving 4 bases of the junction unmatched. Per germline, CDR1 SNHLY and CDR2 FYNNEI. The CDR3 DNA sequence: TGTGCCAGCCGTCGGACTAGCGGCTACAATGAGCAGTTCTTC. It codes for CASRRTSGYNEQFF.

The gene calls are TRBV7-2 and TRBJ2-5, with D maybe TRBD2 (6 bases). Trimming took 3 bases from V and 5 from J, leaving 10 bases between them. Germline assignment: CDR1 SGHTA and CDR2 FQGNSA. The CDR3 covers 13 residues. The CDR3 here is CASSFGEVETQYF. Written as DNA, the CDR3 is TGTGCCAGCAGCTTCGGGGAGGTGGAGACCCAGTACTTC.

This chain joins TRBV9 and TRBJ2-7, with TRBD1 matching 8 bases. Germline assignment: CDR1 SGDLS and CDR2 YYNGEE. This CDR3 is built from 15 residues. V was pared by 3 bases and J by 0 bases, with 5 bases of the junction left unmatched. DNA for the CDR3: TGTGCCAGCAGCGCCGGGACAGGCGGCTCCTACGAGCAGTACTTC. It encodes CASSAGTGGSYEQYF. Variable domain in full (rest from reference TRBV9 and TRBJ2-7): DSGVTQTPKHLITATGQRVTLRCSPRSGDLSVYWYQQSLDQGLQFLIQYYNGEERAKGNILERFSAQQFPDLHSELNLSSLELGDSALYFCASSAGTGGSYEQYFGPGTRLTVT.

CDR3 coding DNA: TGTGCCTGGGAACAGGGAAGCAATCAGCCCCAGCATTTT. Its translation: CAWEQGSNQPQHF. The J gene is TRBJ1-5, the V gene TRBV30; the D gene is possibly TRBD1 (6 bases). The CDR3 totals 13 residues. V lost 5 bases and J lost 1, with 9 bases in between. Germline V CDR1 and CDR2: GTSNPN, SVGIG (reference sequence).

The table lists this clone with a count of one. The chain carries TRBV5-1 and TRBJ2-7; TRBD1 matches 9 bases. Germline-derived CDR1 and CDR2 are SGHRS and YFSETQ. V shed 5 bases, J shed 4 bases, and the junction held 10 bases outside the gene matches. The CDR3 is made up of 15 amino acids. In DNA, the CDR3 is TGCGCCAGCAGTTACTTTGACAGGGGGGTTTACGAGCAGTACTTC. This translates into CASSYFDRGVYEQYF.

The chain joins TRBV4-1 to TRBJ2-2; 8 bases are a match to TRBD1. CDR3 length: 16 residues. V lost 1 base to trimming and J lost 4 bases; unmatched junction nucleotides: 5. Germline CDR1 is MGHRA and CDR2 is YSYEKL. For the CDR3, the DNA is TGCGCCAGCAGCCAAGTCGGACAGGGTAGCACCGGGGAGCTGTTTTTT. Protein: CASSQVGQGSTGELFF.